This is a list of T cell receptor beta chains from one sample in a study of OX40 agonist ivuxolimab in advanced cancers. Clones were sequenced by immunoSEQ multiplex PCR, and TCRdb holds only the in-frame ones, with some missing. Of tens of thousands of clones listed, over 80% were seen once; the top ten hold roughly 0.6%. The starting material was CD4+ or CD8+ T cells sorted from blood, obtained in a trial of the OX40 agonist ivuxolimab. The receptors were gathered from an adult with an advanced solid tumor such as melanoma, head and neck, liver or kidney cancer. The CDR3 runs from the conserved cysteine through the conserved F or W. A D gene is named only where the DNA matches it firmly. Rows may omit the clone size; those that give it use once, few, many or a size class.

CDR3aa: CASSEVGGVNQPQHF
CDR3nt: TGTGCCAGCAGTGAAGTAGGGGGGGTCAATCAGCCCCAGCATTTT
d_gene: NA
j_gene: TRBJ1-5
abundance: NA
v_gene: TRBV2

CDR3aa: CASSSGGQGAREQFF
CDR3nt: TGTGCCAGCAGCTCGGGAGGACAGGGAGCTCGCGAGCAGTTCTTC
d_gene: NA
j_gene: TRBJ2-1
abundance: NA
v_gene: TRBV11-1

CDR3aa: CASSKDRADTQYF
CDR3nt: TGTGCCAGCAGCAAGGACAGGGCAGATACGCAGTATTTT
d_gene: TRBD1
j_gene: TRBJ2-3
abundance: NA
v_gene: TRBV7-2

CDR3aa: CASSFRDSWSGELFF
CDR3nt: TGTGCCAGCAGCTTCCGGGACAGCTGGTCCGGGGAGCTGTTTTTT
d_gene: TRBD1
j_gene: TRBJ2-2
abundance: NA
v_gene: TRBV5-4

CDR3aa: CASSRNRENGGYTF
CDR3nt: TGTGCCAGCAGCCGGAACAGGGAGAATGGCGGCTACACCTTC
d_gene: NA
j_gene: TRBJ1-2
abundance: NA
v_gene: TRBV5-4

CDR3aa: CASRSGGPNTEAFF
CDR3nt: TGTGCCAGCAGGTCAGGGGGGCCGAACACTGAAGCTTTCTTT
d_gene: TRBD1
j_gene: TRBJ1-1
abundance: NA
v_gene: TRBV28

CDR3aa: CAWGGGQGDTEAFF
CDR3nt: TGTGCCTGGGGAGGAGGACAGGGGGACACTGAAGCTTTCTTT
d_gene: TRBD1
j_gene: TRBJ1-1
abundance: NA
v_gene: TRBV30

CDR3aa: CASSLGGLAGGEQYF
CDR3nt: TGTGCCAGCAGCTTAGGGGGACTAGCGGGAGGCGAGCAGTACTTC
d_gene: TRBD2
j_gene: TRBJ2-7
abundance: NA
v_gene: TRBV7-9

CDR3aa: CASSSASSPLHF
CDR3nt: TGTGCCAGCAGTTCTGCGAGTTCACCCCTCCACTTT
d_gene: NA
j_gene: TRBJ1-6
abundance: once
v_gene: TRBV6-5

CDR3aa: CASSPEERWKTSYEQYF
CDR3nt: TGTGCCAGCAGCCCCGAGGAGCGGTGGAAGACCTCCTACGAGCAGTACTTC
d_gene: NA
j_gene: TRBJ2-7
abundance: NA
v_gene: TRBV7-2

CDR3aa: CASSEILWGDRTYNEQFF
CDR3nt: TGTGCCAGCAGTGAAATATTATGGGGGGACCGGACTTACAATGAGCAGTTCTTC
d_gene: NA
j_gene: TRBJ2-1
abundance: NA
v_gene: TRBV6-1

CDR3aa: CASSDNPSGETGELFF
CDR3nt: TGTGCCAGCAGTGATAACCCTAGCGGGGAGACCGGGGAGCTGTTTTTT
d_gene: TRBD2
j_gene: TRBJ2-2
abundance: NA
v_gene: TRBV2

CDR3aa: CASGGLREQFF
CDR3nt: TGTGCCAGCGGGGGACTGAGGGAGCAGTTCTTC
d_gene: NA
j_gene: TRBJ2-1
abundance: NA
v_gene: TRBV2

CDR3aa: CAISERRGGRNTEAFF
CDR3nt: TGTGCCATCAGTGAGAGGAGGGGCGGACGGAACACTGAAGCTTTCTTT
d_gene: NA
j_gene: TRBJ1-1
abundance: NA
v_gene: TRBV10-3

CDR3aa: CARSLAADTQYF
CDR3nt: TGTGCCAGAAGCTTAGCGGCAGATACGCAGTATTTT
d_gene: NA
j_gene: TRBJ2-3
abundance: NA
v_gene: TRBV7-5

CDR3aa: CASSFDRTYEQFF
CDR3nt: TGCGCCAGCAGCTTCGACAGGACTTATGAGCAGTTCTTC
d_gene: NA
j_gene: TRBJ2-1
abundance: once
v_gene: TRBV5-1

CDR3aa: CSVEVITGAGEQFF
CDR3nt: TGCAGCGTTGAAGTAATAACGGGGGCCGGTGAGCAGTTCTTC
d_gene: NA
j_gene: TRBJ2-1
abundance: NA
v_gene: TRBV29-1

CDR3aa: CASSYIDSNNEQFF
CDR3nt: TGTGCCAGCAGTTACATAGACTCTAACAATGAGCAGTTCTTC
d_gene: NA
j_gene: TRBJ2-1
abundance: NA
v_gene: TRBV6-6

CDR3aa: CASSLGSWNTEAFF
CDR3nt: TGTGCCAGCAGCTTAGGCAGCTGGAACACTGAAGCTTTCTTT
d_gene: NA
j_gene: TRBJ1-1
abundance: NA
v_gene: TRBV7-9

CDR3aa: CATRRDTVDFSYNEQFF
CDR3nt: TGTGCCACCCGAAGGGACACCGTAGATTTTTCCTACAATGAGCAGTTCTTC
d_gene: NA
j_gene: TRBJ2-1
abundance: NA
v_gene: TRBV27

CDR3aa: CASSSRTFSSGNTIYF
CDR3nt: TGTGCCAGCAGCTCCCGGACCTTCAGCTCTGGAAACACCATATATTTT
d_gene: NA
j_gene: TRBJ1-3
abundance: few
v_gene: TRBV13

CDR3aa: CSVEVGPFYEQYF
CDR3nt: TGCAGCGTTGAAGTCGGGCCATTCTACGAGCAGTACTTC
d_gene: NA
j_gene: TRBJ2-7
abundance: NA
v_gene: TRBV29-1

CDR3aa: CASSLREVGQPQHF
CDR3nt: TGTGCCAGCAGCTTAAGGGAGGTGGGTCAGCCCCAGCATTTT
d_gene: NA
j_gene: TRBJ1-5
abundance: NA
v_gene: TRBV7-2

CDR3aa: CATRGSEGNEQFF
CDR3nt: TGTGCCACCCGGGGGAGTGAGGGCAATGAGCAGTTCTTC
d_gene: NA
j_gene: TRBJ2-1
abundance: NA
v_gene: TRBV6-5

CDR3aa: CASSVKRTSGGANTGELFF
CDR3nt: TGTGCCAGCAGCGTGAAACGGACTAGCGGGGGGGCGAACACCGGGGAGCTGTTTTTT
d_gene: TRBD2
j_gene: TRBJ2-2
abundance: NA
v_gene: TRBV7-7

CDR3aa: CASSSSGAANYGYTF
CDR3nt: TGTGCCAGCAGCTCCTCAGGGGCAGCTAACTATGGCTACACCTTC
d_gene: NA
j_gene: TRBJ1-2
abundance: NA
v_gene: TRBV9

CDR3aa: CASSQEITSTGTGELFF
CDR3nt: TGTGCCAGCAGCCAAGAGATAACTAGCACAGGGACCGGGGAGCTGTTTTTT
d_gene: NA
j_gene: TRBJ2-2
abundance: NA
v_gene: TRBV5-4

CDR3aa: CASSRDRAWTGELFF
CDR3nt: TGTGCCAGCAGCCGGGACAGGGCGTGGACCGGGGAGCTGTTTTTT
d_gene: TRBD1
j_gene: TRBJ2-2
abundance: NA
v_gene: TRBV14

CDR3aa: CASSGNTIYF
CDR3nt: TGTGCCAGCTCTGGAAACACCATATATTTT
d_gene: NA
j_gene: TRBJ1-3
abundance: NA
v_gene: TRBV11-2